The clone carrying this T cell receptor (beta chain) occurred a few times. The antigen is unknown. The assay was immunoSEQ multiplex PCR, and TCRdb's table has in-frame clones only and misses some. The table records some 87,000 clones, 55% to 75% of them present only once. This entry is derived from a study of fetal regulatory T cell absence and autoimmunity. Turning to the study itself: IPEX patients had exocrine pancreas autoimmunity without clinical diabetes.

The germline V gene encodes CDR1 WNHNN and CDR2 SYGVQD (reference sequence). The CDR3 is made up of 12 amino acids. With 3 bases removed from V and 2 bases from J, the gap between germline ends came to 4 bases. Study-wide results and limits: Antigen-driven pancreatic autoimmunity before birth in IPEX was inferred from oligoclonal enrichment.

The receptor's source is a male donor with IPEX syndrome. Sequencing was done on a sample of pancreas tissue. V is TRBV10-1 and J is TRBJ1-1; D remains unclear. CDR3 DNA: TGCGCCAGCAGTGAAGGCAACACTGAAGCTTTCTTT. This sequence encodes CASSEGNTEAFF.